The 13 T cell receptor beta chains presented below share a single source sample, sequenced in a study of CD8 T cells in Susac syndrome. Random hexamers primed reverse transcription of roughly 0.5 to 1 ug RNA. TCRdb analysed the immunoSEQ multiplex PCR reads with MiXCR anew, one entry per CDR3 protein. Of fewer than 250,000 distinct CDR3 sequences listed, 93% were seen once; the top ten hold 0.1%. Sequencing used CD4+ T cells from PBMCs. Source of these receptors: a human donor in good health.

The V and J genes are TRBV6-2 or TRBV6-3 and TRBJ1-4; the D gene is possibly TRBD1 (5 bases). CDR3 size: 14 residues. Germline CDR1 and CDR2: MNHEY and SVGEGT. With 2 bases removed from V and 6 bases from J, the gap between germline ends came to 10 bases. The CDR3 is CASSYRDGYEKLFF. The DNA for the CDR3 is TGTGCCAGCAGTTACAGGGACGGATATGAAAAACTGTTTTTT.

This clonotype was observed a handful of times. The V call is TRBV6-6, the J call TRBJ2-7, with D uncertain. Germline V gene lookup returns CDR1 MNHNY and CDR2 SVGAGI (reference sequence). CDR3 length: 12 residues. The V end was cut by 4 bases, the J end by 7 bases, with 11 bases between. The CDR3 DNA reads as TGTGCCAGCAGTTCCCCGGCCGGGGAGCAGTACTTC. Protein sequence: CASSSPAGEQYF.

This chain links TRBV28 with TRBJ1-4; 7 bases line up with TRBD1. Germline V gene data show CDR1 as MDHEN and CDR2 as SYDVKM. The V gene end was trimmed by 6 bases and the J gene end by 5 bases; junction bases not matched to a gene: 0. This CDR3 spans 12 amino acids. This CDR3 reads CASRQGNEKLFF. The DNA for the CDR3 is TGTGCCAGCAGACAGGGGAATGAAAAACTGTTTTTT.

The rearrangement joins TRBV7-2 to TRBJ2-1; 7 bases are shared with TRBD1. V gave up 4 bases and J gave up 2 bases; unmatched junction bases: 8. There are 16 residues in the CDR3. In germline, CDR1 is SGHTA, CDR2 FQGNSA. The CDR3 reads CASSSTGMNPYNEQFF. The CDR3 DNA sequence: TGTGCCAGCAGCTCGACAGGGATGAATCCCTACAATGAGCAGTTCTTC.

The CDR3 loop reads CASSLGLLMQYF. Written as DNA, the CDR3 is TGTGCCAGCAGTTTAGGGCTACTGATGCAGTACTTC. V and J are TRBV12-3 or TRBV12-4 and TRBJ2-7; D ambiguous. The CDR3 runs 12 residues. Deletions cut 1 base from V and 9 bases from J, with 10 bases between.

The sample holds one count of this clonotype. This chain connects TRBV19 to TRBJ2-6; 10 bases agree with TRBD1. The CDR3 is 16 residues long. The V gene's germline CDR1 is LNHDA and CDR2 SQIVND (reference sequence). V trimming: 6 bases; J trimming: 0 bases; junction bases outside the gene matches: 2. CDR3 region: CASRGTGDSGANVLTF. The CDR3 DNA reads TGTGCCAGTAGAGGGACAGGGGACTCTGGGGCCAACGTCCTGACTTTC.

The chain links TRBV20-1 to TRBJ2-7; D remains ambiguous. The CDR3 loop spans 13 amino acids. Germline V gene data show CDR1 as DFQATT and CDR2 as SNEGSKA (reference sequence). The V end lost 5 bases, the J end lost 3 bases, and 14 bases lay between the germline ends. The CDR3 DNA follows: TGCAGTGCTTTGTCTCCCTCGTTCTACGAGCAGTACTTC. Protein product: CSALSPSFYEQYF.

This chain connects TRBV10-3 to TRBJ1-6, with D maybe TRBD1 (5 bases). In germline, CDR1 is ENHRY, CDR2 SYGVKD. V was clipped by 10 bases and J by 7 bases, with 17 bases between them. The CDR3 has 14 amino acids. CDR3 coding DNA: TGTGCCACCGGGGGGACGGGGCCGAATTCACCCCTCCACTTT. It yields the protein CATGGTGPNSPLHF.

This chain uses TRBV19 with TRBJ1-1; perhaps TRBD1 as D (6 bases). Germline V lookup: CDR1 LNHDA, CDR2 SQIVND (reference sequence). There are 15 residues in the CDR3. V was trimmed by 6 bases and J by 4 bases, leaving 18 bases between them. CDR3 DNA: TGTGCCAGTAGATTCGATAACAGAGGGGGCACTGAAGCTTTCTTT. Translating it yields CASRFDNRGGTEAFF.

This chain connects TRBV6-1 to TRBJ1-4, with D tentatively TRBD1 (6 bases). The V end lost 8 bases, the J end lost 7 bases, and 23 bases lay between the germline ends. CDR1 and CDR2 (germline): MNHNS, SASEGT. CDR3 size: 16 residues. Here the CDR3 DNA reads TGTGCCAGCTCCTTCGGCAGGGTACAGGGAGGTGAAAAACTGTTTTTT. Protein: CASSFGRVQGGEKLFF.

The V call is TRBV6-2 or TRBV6-3, the J call TRBJ1-2; TRBD1 is a possible D gene (5 bases). CDR3 size: 13 residues. Germline values: CDR1 MNHEY, CDR2 SVGEGT. The V gene lost 5 bases and the J gene lost 4 bases, with 11 bases spanning the gap. CDR3 nucleotides: TGTGCCAGCAGTCGGCAAGGGGTCTATGGCTACACCTTC. Translated: CASSRQGVYGYTF.

The J gene is TRBJ2-1, the V gene TRBV11-3, with D unclear. Trimming removed 5 bases at V and 3 bases at J, with 17 bases between. The CDR3 runs 16 residues. Germline loops: CDR1 SGHNT, CDR2 YENEEA. The CDR3 loop reads CASSPGGPRGYNEQFF. CDR3 nucleotides: TGTGCCAGCAGCCCAGGCGGACCCCGCGGCTACAATGAGCAGTTCTTC.

The V and J genes are TRBV28 and TRBJ1-6; 9 bases agree with TRBD1. Germline-derived CDR1 and CDR2 are MDHEN and SYDVKM. This CDR3 has 14 residues. V was clipped by 7 bases and J by 10 bases; unmatched bases: 8. CDR3 DNA: TGTGCCAGCAATCCCCGGGACAGGGAATCACCCCTCCACTTT. Translating it yields CASNPRDRESPLHF.